A single TCR beta chain is shown here with its context. Sequencing was performed with immunoSEQ multiplex PCR; in TCRdb, only in-frame clones are kept and a portion is missing. The top ten clones hold roughly 0.26% of a sample with approximately 670,000 clones, 85% to 90% of them seen once. This CDR3 contains 14 residues. The germline V gene has CDR1 MGHDK and CDR2 SYGVNS. V lost 8 bases and J lost 3, with 17 bases in between. This sample was included in a study of blood T cell repertoires in COVID-19. In the study overall: The cDNA or gDNA used as material had been derived from T cells, B-cell-depleted T cells, or PBMCs.

The V gene is TRBV25-1, the J gene TRBJ2-7, with D tentatively TRBD1 (6 bases). The origin of this receptor is a woman aged 18-29 years with acute or convalescent COVID-19. The specimen sequenced was peripheral blood. The CDR3 sequence: CASRSPGQVYEQYF. Here the CDR3 DNA reads TGTGCCAGCCGTTCTCCGGGACAAGTCTACGAGCAGTACTTC.